The 30 T cell receptor beta chains reported below all come from one sample, sequenced in a study of T cells after yellow fever vaccination. From the 5' RACE reads, TCRdb called clonotypes with MiXCR, one entry per CDR3 protein. The data contain 200,000 to 300,000 distinct CDR3 sequences, 5.5% to 8.5% of them seen just once; the ten biggest clones take up around 1%. The starting material was CD4+ T cells sorted from PBMCs, obtained on the day of the yellow fever booster vaccination. The source of these receptors is a man under 40 who received the YFV17D yellow fever vaccine.

The CDR3 spells CAISANSDTEAFF. Here the CDR3 DNA reads TGTGCCATCAGTGCAAATTCGGACACTGAAGCTTTCTTT. The chain recombines TRBV10-3 with TRBJ1-1; D unclear. The CDR3 has 13 amino acids. CDR1 and CDR2 (germline): ENHRY, SYGVKD. V was trimmed by 4 bases and J by 3 bases, leaving 9 bases between them.

This clonotype was counted at least ten times. The chain uses TRBV7-8 and TRBJ2-7, with TRBD2 matching 13 bases. CDR3 size: 15 residues. Germline CDR1 reads SGHVS; CDR2 reads FQNEAQ. The J segment lost 3 bases and the V segment lost 6 bases, leaving 5 bases of the junction unmatched. The CDR3: CASSLGTSGNYEQYF. CDR3 bases: TGTGCCAGCAGTCTGGGGACTAGCGGGAACTACGAGCAGTACTTC.

This clonotype was detected ten times or more. The genes are TRBV7-2 and TRBJ2-1; D is uncertain. V dropped 4 bases and J dropped 0 bases, with 7 bases sitting between them. CDR3 length: 14 amino acids. Germline V gene lookup returns CDR1 SGHTA and CDR2 FQGNSA. CDR3 nucleotide sequence: TGTGCCAGCAGCTCCCAGTTCTCCTACAATGAGCAGTTCTTC. Translating it yields CASSSQFSYNEQFF. Filled out from reference TRBV7-2 and TRBJ2-1, the complete variable domain reads GAGVSQSPSNKVTEKGKDVELRCDPISGHTALYWYRQSLGQGLEFLIYFQGNSAPDKSGLPSDRFSAERTGGSVSTLTIQRTQQEDSAVYLCASSSQFSYNEQFFGPGTRLTVL.

V and J are TRBV7-9 and TRBJ2-7; D may be TRBD1 (5 bases). Between the trimmed V and J ends, which lost 1 base and 0 bases, there was a span of 16 bases. The V gene's germline CDR1 is SEHNR and CDR2 FQNEAQ (reference sequence). This CDR3 region has 17 residues. The CDR3 nucleotides read TGTGCCAGCAGCTTAGGAGCAGGGCTTCACCTCTCCTACGAGCAGTACTTC. Amino acids: CASSLGAGLHLSYEQYF. The whole variable domain, filled in from reference TRBV7-9 and TRBJ2-7, reads DTGVSQNPRHKITKRGQNVTFRCDPISEHNRLYWYRQTLGQGPEFLTYFQNEAQLEKSRLLSDRFSAERPKGSFSTLEIQRTEQGDSAMYLCASSLGAGLHLSYEQYFGPGTRLTVT.

The chain joins TRBV7-2 to TRBJ1-2; 7 bases agree with TRBD1. The ends lost 4 bases at V and 5 bases at J; junction bases unmatched: 13. Germline V gene lookup returns CDR1 SGHTA and CDR2 FQGNSA. The CDR3 has 16 residues. The DNA for the CDR3 is TGTGCCAGCAGCTCCCGCACGCGGGACAGATTATATGGCTACACCTTC. The encoded protein is CASSSRTRDRLYGYTF.

This clonotype was seen only a few times. This sequence joins TRBV6-1 and TRBJ2-2, with D perhaps TRBD1 (5 bases). Trimming took off 4 bases at V and 8 bases at J, with 14 bases between the two ends. This CDR3 is built from 14 residues. CDR1 and CDR2 (germline): MNHNS, SASEGT. The DNA for the CDR3 is TGTGCCAGCAGTGCGGACACTCCGGTGGGGGAGCTGTTTTTT. The encoded protein is CASSADTPVGELFF.

This clonotype was seen more than once but under ten times. The gene calls are TRBV7-2 and TRBJ1-4; weak D call: TRBD1 (5 bases). The CDR3 loop spans 14 amino acids. The germline gives CDR1 SGHTA, CDR2 FQGNSA. Trimming left V 5 bases short and J 4 bases short, with 11 bases between. This chain's CDR3 is CASSRQGLNEKLFF. For the CDR3, the DNA is TGTGCCAGCAGCCGGCAGGGCCTTAATGAAAAACTGTTTTTT.

This chain links TRBV30 with TRBJ2-1; no definite D call. V was shortened by 0 bases and J by 13 bases, with 16 bases between the two germline ends. This CDR3 spans 13 amino acids. Germline loops: CDR1 GTSNPN, CDR2 SVGIG (reference sequence). In DNA form, the CDR3 reads TGTGCCTGGAGTGTAAACGAGGTGGCGCCACAGTTCTTC. This encodes CAWSVNEVAPQFF.

This clonotype has just a few counts. The J gene is TRBJ2-1, the V gene TRBV7-2; possibly TRBD1 or TRBD2 for D (6 bases each). In germline, CDR1 is SGHTA, CDR2 FQGNSA. Trimming left V 2 bases short and J 2 bases short, with 10 bases between. The CDR3 totals 15 residues. The CDR3: CASSLRRGAYNEQFF. The CDR3 region has the DNA TGTGCCAGCAGCTTAAGGAGGGGGGCCTACAATGAGCAGTTCTTC.

A few counts support this clonotype. The V gene is TRBV4-3, the J gene TRBJ2-6; no firm D call. V lost 4 bases and J lost 1, with 17 bases in between. Germline V lookup: CDR1 LGHNA, CDR2 YSLEER. This CDR3 is built from 18 residues. The CDR3 spells CASSPGLAGISGANVLTF. DNA of the CDR3: TGCGCCAGCAGCCCTGGGTTGGCTGGCATTTCTGGGGCCAACGTCCTGACTTTC.

The CDR3 region has the DNA TGTGCCAGCAGCTTAGCTTTGACTAGCTCCTACAATGAGCAGTTCTTC. It yields the protein CASSLALTSSYNEQFF. This rearrangement joins TRBV7-9 to TRBJ2-1, with D perhaps matching TRBD2 (6 bases). The germline gives CDR1 SEHNR, CDR2 FQNEAQ (reference sequence). V was trimmed by 0 bases and J by 0 bases, leaving 9 bases between them. There are 16 residues in the CDR3.

This clonotype was seen at least ten times. The CDR3: CASSLYGTYEQYF. As DNA, the CDR3 is TGTGCCAGCAGCCTCTACGGAACCTACGAGCAGTACTTC. The rearrangement uses TRBV7-9 and TRBJ2-7; no definite D call. The V end lost 5 bases, the J end lost 2 bases, and 10 bases lay between the germline ends. The CDR3 is 13 amino acids. Germline V lookup: CDR1 SEHNR, CDR2 FQNEAQ (reference sequence).

This clonotype came up a few times. The J gene is TRBJ2-1, the V gene TRBV9, with D unresolved. Between the trimmed V and J ends, which lost 0 bases and 5 bases, there was a span of 15 bases. This CDR3 spans 16 amino acids. Germline CDR1 is SGDLS and CDR2 is YYNGEE. Here the CDR3 DNA reads TGTGCCAGCAGCGTAGCGACGTCTAGGGCCAACAATGAGCAGTTCTTC. The encoded protein is CASSVATSRANNEQFF.

The chain's CDR3 is CASSFRVGLYNEQFF. The CDR3, as DNA: TGTGCCAGCAGCTTCAGGGTTGGACTCTACAATGAGCAGTTCTTC. The chain combines TRBV5-6 with TRBJ2-1, with D possibly called TRBD1 or TRBD2 (5 bases each). Germline V lookup: CDR1 SGHDT, CDR2 YYEEEE. Trimming stripped 2 bases from V and 3 bases from J, with 12 bases between. There are 15 residues in the CDR3.

This chain joins TRBV6-1 and TRBJ2-7, with TRBD1 matching over 10 bases. The J segment lost 7 bases and the V segment lost 8 bases, leaving 11 bases of the junction unmatched. The CDR3 is 14 amino acids. Germline CDR1 and CDR2: MNHNS and SASEGT. The CDR3 loop is CASRDRGQRGEQYF. The CDR3 nucleotides are TGTGCCAGCCGAGACAGGGGGCAAAGGGGGGAGCAGTACTTC.

This sequence joins TRBV29-1 and TRBJ1-1; D remains unclear. The CDR3 runs to 10 residues. CDR1 and CDR2 (germline): SQVTM, ANQGSEA. CDR3 DNA sequence: TGCAGTGTCTCGGGCACTGAAGCTTTCTTT. Protein: CSVSGTEAFF.

This rearrangement joins TRBV28 to TRBJ2-1; 11 bases align to TRBD2. Germline assignment: CDR1 MDHEN and CDR2 SYDVKM. Trimming at V came to 7 bases and at J to 2 bases, leaving 4 bases not matched to a gene. This CDR3 has 15 amino acids. The CDR3 protein is CASTTLAGAYNEQFF. The CDR3 DNA follows: TGTGCCAGCACGACACTAGCGGGAGCCTACAATGAGCAGTTCTTC.

The V call is TRBV5-5, the J call TRBJ2-3; 7 bases fit TRBD2. The ends lost 2 bases at V and 6 bases at J; junction bases unmatched: 9. Germline V lookup: CDR1 SGHKS, CDR2 YYEKEE (reference sequence). CDR3 length equals 15 residues. CDR3 protein: CASSFLSGGHDTQYF. In nucleotides, the CDR3 is TGTGCCAGCAGCTTTTTATCGGGAGGTCATGATACGCAGTATTTT.

Ten or more counts support this clonotype. This sequence joins TRBV7-2 and TRBJ2-1, with D perhaps being TRBD1 or TRBD2 (5 bases each). This CDR3 is built from 16 residues. Trimming removed 4 bases from V and 6 bases from J, with 19 bases in between. Germline-derived CDR1 and CDR2 are SGHTA and FQGNSA. CDR3 loop: CASSSPSGLGPNEQFF. The DNA for the CDR3 is TGTGCCAGCAGCTCTCCTTCGGGGCTAGGACCCAATGAGCAGTTCTTC.

The chain combines TRBV27 with TRBJ2-1; maybe TRBD2 (6 bases). Germline loops: CDR1 MNHEY, CDR2 SMNVEV (reference sequence). This CDR3 has 11 amino acids. V lost 5 bases and J 10 bases, leaving 9 bases between the germline ends. CDR3 nucleotides: TGTGCCAGCAGTCGGGGACTCGAGCAGTTCTTC. It translates to CASSRGLEQFF.

J is TRBJ2-5 and V is TRBV4-2; D unresolved. The CDR3 length is 15 residues. Germline CDR1 LGHNA, CDR2 YNFKEQ. The V gene lost 5 bases and the J gene lost 3 bases, with 16 bases spanning the gap. Here the CDR3 DNA reads TGTGCCAGCAGCAGCGTATTGGCAGTTGAAGAGACCCAGTACTTC. Encoded protein: CASSSVLAVEETQYF.

This clonotype has a count of ten or more. This sequence joins TRBV24-1 and TRBJ2-1; tentatively, D is TRBD1 or TRBD2 (5 bases each). The CDR3 has 16 residues. The germline V gene encodes CDR1 KGHDR and CDR2 SFDVKD. V was clipped by 3 bases and J by 7 bases, with 18 bases between them. The CDR3 spells CATSDGDDPLRNEQFF. CDR3 bases: TGTGCCACCAGTGATGGGGACGACCCCCTTAGGAATGAGCAGTTCTTC.

This clonotype was seen repeatedly, ten times or more. CDR3 DNA sequence: TGTGCCACCAAGACTAGCGACTCCTACGAGCAGTACTTC. This sequence encodes CATKTSDSYEQYF. The J gene is TRBJ2-7, the V gene TRBV15; TRBD2 agrees at 8 bases. The CDR3 contains 13 residues. Germline CDR1 and CDR2: LNHNV and YYDKDF (reference sequence). V lost 7 bases to trimming and J lost 0 bases; unmatched junction nucleotides: 2.

This clonotype appeared a few times. The chain uses TRBV9 and TRBJ2-1; D remains ambiguous. CDR1 is SGDLS and CDR2 is YYNGEE in the germline V gene. The CDR3 length is 14 residues. The ends were cut back, 3 bases at V and 6 bases at J, with 13 bases in the middle. CDR3 region: CASSEAPGRNEQFF. DNA for the CDR3: TGTGCCAGCAGCGAAGCCCCCGGACGCAATGAGCAGTTCTTC. Looking up the rest from reference TRBV9 and TRBJ2-1 gives the full variable domain: DSGVTQTPKHLITATGQRVTLRCSPRSGDLSVYWYQQSLDQGLQFLIQYYNGEERAKGNILERFSAQQFPDLHSELNLSSLELGDSALYFCASSEAPGRNEQFFGPGTRLTVL.

This clonotype has just a few counts. The chain links TRBV19 to TRBJ2-5; D may be TRBD1 or TRBD2 (5 bases each). Between the trimmed V and J ends, which lost 4 bases and 4 bases, there was a span of 19 bases. The CDR3 totals 16 residues. CDR1 is LNHDA, CDR2 SQIVND, per germline (reference sequence). In DNA form, the CDR3 reads TGTGCCAGTAGTACTTCTCGGGACGTAGGTCGAGAGACCCAGTACTTC. It encodes CASSTSRDVGRETQYF.

This clonotype was seen ten or more times. This sequence joins TRBV5-1 and TRBJ2-3; possible D gene TRBD2, 6 bases. The ends were cut back, 6 bases at V and 1 base at J, with 9 bases in the middle. The germline CDR1 and CDR2 sequences are SGHRS and YFSETQ. This CDR3 contains 13 residues. This chain's CDR3 is CASKTSGTDTQYF. The CDR3 nucleotides are TGCGCCAGCAAGACTAGTGGCACAGATACGCAGTATTTT.

This clonotype was counted ten times or more. The J gene is TRBJ2-2, the V gene TRBV18; 13 bases map to TRBD2. This CDR3 has 16 amino acids. The V gene end was trimmed by 3 bases and the J gene end by 3 bases; junction bases not matched to a gene: 1. The germline gives CDR1 KGHSH, CDR2 LQKENI. The chain's CDR3 is CASSPGLAGDTGELFF. The CDR3 DNA sequence: TGTGCCAGCTCACCCGGACTAGCGGGGGACACCGGGGAGCTGTTTTTT.

This clonotype was seen at least ten times. The rearrangement uses TRBV5-5 and TRBJ1-6; D might be TRBD1 (6 bases). The CDR3 sequence is 16 residues long. The germline V gene encodes CDR1 SGHKS and CDR2 YYEKEE (reference sequence). Between the trimmed V and J ends, which lost 0 bases and 6 bases, there was a span of 13 bases. CDR3 residues: CASSLEPGASNSPLHF. DNA of the CDR3: TGTGCCAGCAGCTTGGAACCGGGGGCCTCTAATTCACCCCTCCACTTT.

In its sample, this clonotype was seen many times. This rearrangement joins TRBV6-4 to TRBJ1-1; TRBD1 aligns across 8 bases. Trimming at V came to 8 bases and at J to 1 base, leaving 6 bases not matched to a gene. The CDR3 length is 14 residues. Germline CDR1 MRHNA, CDR2 SNTAGT. CDR3 protein: CASSQDRANTEAFF. For the CDR3, the DNA is TGTGCCAGCTCCCAGGACAGGGCGAACACTGAAGCTTTCTTT.

This clonotype has a count of ten or more. The CDR3 spells CASSFKRFNEQFF. The CDR3 nucleotides read TGTGCCAGCAGTTTTAAGAGATTCAATGAGCAGTTCTTC. The rearrangement joins TRBV12-3 or TRBV12-4 to TRBJ2-1; D uncertain. V dropped 3 bases and J dropped 6 bases, with 9 bases sitting between them. This CDR3 is 13 amino acids long.